This record covers a single T cell receptor beta chain. The data originate from a study of blood T cell repertoires in COVID-19. Study information: Samples representing acute and convalescent COVID-19 were sourced from the United States, Italy and Spain. In each case, the material was cDNA or gDNA derived from T cells, B-cell-depleted T cells, or PBMCs.

The ends lost 4 bases at V and 0 bases at J; junction bases unmatched: 4. Germline lookup yields CDR1 SGHRS and CDR2 YFSETQ. CDR3 length equals 16 residues. In the authors' methods: Estimates of nucleated cell counts were drawn from the amplification of reference gene primers. Libraries were prepared by immunoSEQ multiplex PCR; TCRdb keeps only in-frame clonotypes and omits some of them. Clone size and V and J calls were adopted from that table, with D and trimming inferred from the DNA. Among about 220,000 clones listed, around 82% were seen once. V gene TRBV5-1 combines with J gene TRBJ2-5, with 12 nucleotides matching TRBD2. This receptor was taken from a human donor in a cohort sampled during active COVID-19. Specimen: peripheral blood. The CDR3 sequence: CASSTLAGGYQETQYF. The CDR3 bases are TGCGCCAGCAGCACTCTAGCGGGGGGGTACCAAGAGACCCAGTACTTC. Drawing the rest from reference TRBV5-1 and TRBJ2-5, the complete variable domain is KAGVTQTPRYLIKTRGQQVTLSCSPISGHRSVSWYQQTPGQGLQFLFEYFSETQRNKGNFPGRFSGRQFSNSRSEMNVSTLELGDSALYLCASSTLAGGYQETQYFGPGTRLLVL.